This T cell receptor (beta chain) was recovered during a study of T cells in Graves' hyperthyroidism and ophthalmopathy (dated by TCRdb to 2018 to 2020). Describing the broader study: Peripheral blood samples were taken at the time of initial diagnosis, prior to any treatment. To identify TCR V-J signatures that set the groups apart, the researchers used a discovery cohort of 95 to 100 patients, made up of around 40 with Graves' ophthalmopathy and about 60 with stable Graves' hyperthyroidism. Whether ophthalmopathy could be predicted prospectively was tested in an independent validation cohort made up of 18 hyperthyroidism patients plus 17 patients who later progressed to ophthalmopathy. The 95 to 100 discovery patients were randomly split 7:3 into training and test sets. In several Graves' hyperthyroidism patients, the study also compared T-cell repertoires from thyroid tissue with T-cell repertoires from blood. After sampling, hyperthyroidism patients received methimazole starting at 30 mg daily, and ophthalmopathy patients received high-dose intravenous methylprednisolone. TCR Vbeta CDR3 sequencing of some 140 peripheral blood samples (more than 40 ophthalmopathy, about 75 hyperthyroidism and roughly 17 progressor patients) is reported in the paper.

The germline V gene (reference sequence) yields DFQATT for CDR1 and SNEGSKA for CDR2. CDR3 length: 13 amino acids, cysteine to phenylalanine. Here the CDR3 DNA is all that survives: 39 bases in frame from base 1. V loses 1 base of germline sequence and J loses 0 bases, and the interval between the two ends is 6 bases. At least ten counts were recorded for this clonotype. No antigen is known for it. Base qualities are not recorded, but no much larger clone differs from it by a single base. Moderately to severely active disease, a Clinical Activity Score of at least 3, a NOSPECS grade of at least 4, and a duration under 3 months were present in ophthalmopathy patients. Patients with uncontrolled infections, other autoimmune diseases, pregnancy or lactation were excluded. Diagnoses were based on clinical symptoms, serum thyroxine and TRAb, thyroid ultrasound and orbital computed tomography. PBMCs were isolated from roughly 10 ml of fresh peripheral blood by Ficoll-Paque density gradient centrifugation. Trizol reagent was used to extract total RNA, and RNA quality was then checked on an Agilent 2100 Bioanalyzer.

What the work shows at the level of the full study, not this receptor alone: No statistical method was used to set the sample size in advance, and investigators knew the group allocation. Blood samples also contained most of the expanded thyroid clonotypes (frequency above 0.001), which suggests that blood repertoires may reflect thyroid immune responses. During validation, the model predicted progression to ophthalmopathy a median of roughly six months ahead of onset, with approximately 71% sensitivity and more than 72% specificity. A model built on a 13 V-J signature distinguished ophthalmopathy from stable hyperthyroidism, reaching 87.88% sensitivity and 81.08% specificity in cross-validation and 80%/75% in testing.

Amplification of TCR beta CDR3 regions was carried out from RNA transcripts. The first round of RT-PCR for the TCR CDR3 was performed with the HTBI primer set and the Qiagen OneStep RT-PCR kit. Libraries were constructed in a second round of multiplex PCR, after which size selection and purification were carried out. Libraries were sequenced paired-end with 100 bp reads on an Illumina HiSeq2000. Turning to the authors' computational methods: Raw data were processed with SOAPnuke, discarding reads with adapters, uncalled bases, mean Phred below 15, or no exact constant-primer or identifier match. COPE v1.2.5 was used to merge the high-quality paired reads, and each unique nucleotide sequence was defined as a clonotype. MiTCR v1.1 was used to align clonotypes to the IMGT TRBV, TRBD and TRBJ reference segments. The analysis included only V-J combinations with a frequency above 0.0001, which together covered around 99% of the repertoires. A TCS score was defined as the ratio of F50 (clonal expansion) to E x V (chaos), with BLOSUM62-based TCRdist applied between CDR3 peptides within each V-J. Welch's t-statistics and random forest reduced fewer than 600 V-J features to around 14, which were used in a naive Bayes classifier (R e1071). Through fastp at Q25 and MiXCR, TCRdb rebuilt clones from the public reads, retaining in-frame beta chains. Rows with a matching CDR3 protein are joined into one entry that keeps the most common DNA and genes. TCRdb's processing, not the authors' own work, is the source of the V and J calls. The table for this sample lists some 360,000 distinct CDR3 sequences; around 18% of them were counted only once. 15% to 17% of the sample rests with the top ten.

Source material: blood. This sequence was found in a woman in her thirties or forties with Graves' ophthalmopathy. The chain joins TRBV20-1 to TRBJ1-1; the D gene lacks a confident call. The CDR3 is CSARGSMNTEAFF. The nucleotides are TGCAGTGCTAGAGGTAGTATGAACACTGAAGCTTTCTTT.